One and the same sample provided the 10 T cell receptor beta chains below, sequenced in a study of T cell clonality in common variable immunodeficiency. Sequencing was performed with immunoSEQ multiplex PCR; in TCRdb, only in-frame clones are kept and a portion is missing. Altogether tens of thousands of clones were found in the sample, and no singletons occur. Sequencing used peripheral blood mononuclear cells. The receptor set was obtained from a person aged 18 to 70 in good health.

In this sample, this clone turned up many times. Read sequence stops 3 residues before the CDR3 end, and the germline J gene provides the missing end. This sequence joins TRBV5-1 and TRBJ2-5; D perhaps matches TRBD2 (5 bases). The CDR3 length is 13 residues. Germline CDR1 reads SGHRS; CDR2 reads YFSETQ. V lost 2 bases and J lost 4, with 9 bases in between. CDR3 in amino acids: CASSLEGSETQYF. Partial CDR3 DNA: TGCGCCAGCAGCTTAGAGGGTTCAGAGACC.

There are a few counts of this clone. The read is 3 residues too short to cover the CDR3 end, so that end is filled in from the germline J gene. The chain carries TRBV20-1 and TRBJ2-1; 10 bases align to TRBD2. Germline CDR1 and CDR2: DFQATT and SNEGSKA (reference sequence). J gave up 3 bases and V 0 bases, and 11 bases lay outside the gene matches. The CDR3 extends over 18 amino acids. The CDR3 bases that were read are TGCAGTGCTAGAGATTTTGGGCTAGCGGGGGTCAACTACAATGAG. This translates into CSARDFGLAGVNYNE. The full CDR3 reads CSARDFGLAGVNYNEQFF.

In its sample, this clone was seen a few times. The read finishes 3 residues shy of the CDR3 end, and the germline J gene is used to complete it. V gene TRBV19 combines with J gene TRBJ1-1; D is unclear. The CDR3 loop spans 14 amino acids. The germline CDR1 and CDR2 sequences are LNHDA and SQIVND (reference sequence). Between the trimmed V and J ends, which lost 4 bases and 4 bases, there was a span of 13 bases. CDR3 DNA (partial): TGTGCCAGTAGTACGGGGAGTTCCGCCACTGAA. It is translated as CASSTGSSATE. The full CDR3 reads CASSTGSSATEAFF.

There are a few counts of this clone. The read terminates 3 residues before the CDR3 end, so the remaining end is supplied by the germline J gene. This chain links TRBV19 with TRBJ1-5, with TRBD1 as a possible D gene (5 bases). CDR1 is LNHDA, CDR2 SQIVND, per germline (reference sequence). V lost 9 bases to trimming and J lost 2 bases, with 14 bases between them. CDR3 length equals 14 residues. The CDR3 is CASVGGMGNQPQHF. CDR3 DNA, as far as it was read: TGTGCCAGCGTGGGGGGTATGGGCAATCAGCCC.

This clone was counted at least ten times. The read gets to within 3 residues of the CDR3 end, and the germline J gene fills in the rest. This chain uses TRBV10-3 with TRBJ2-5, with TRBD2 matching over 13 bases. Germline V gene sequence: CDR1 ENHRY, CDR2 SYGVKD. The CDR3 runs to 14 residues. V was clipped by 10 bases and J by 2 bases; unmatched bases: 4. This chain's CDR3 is CATGLAGVQETQYF. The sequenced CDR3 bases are TGTGCCACCGGACTAGCGGGGGTACAAGAGACC.

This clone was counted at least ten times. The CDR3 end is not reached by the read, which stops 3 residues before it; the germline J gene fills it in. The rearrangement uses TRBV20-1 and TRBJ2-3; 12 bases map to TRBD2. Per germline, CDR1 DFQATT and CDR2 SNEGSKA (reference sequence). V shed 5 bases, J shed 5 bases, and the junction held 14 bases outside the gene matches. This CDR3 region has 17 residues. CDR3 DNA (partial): TGCAGTGCTTCTCCTCTGACTAGCGGGAGAGGGGGAGATACG. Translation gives CSASPLTSGRGGDT. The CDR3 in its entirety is CSASPLTSGRGGDTQYF.

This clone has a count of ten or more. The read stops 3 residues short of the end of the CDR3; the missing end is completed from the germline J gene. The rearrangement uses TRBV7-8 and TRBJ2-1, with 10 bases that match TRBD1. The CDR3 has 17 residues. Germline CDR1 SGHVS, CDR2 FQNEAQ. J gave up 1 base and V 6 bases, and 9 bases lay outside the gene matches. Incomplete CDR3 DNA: TGTGCCAGCAGACCAAAATGGACAGGGGGTTCCTACAATGAG. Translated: CASRPKWTGGSYNE. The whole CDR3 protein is CASRPKWTGGSYNEQFF.

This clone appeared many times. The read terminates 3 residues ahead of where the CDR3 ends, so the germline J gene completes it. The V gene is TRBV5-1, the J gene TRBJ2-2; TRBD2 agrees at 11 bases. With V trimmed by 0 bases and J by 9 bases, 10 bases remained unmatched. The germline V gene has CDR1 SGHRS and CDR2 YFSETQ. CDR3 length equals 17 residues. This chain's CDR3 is CASSLGPTSGDHRELFF. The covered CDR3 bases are TGCGCCAGCAGCTTGGGACCGACTAGCGGGGACCACCGGGAG.

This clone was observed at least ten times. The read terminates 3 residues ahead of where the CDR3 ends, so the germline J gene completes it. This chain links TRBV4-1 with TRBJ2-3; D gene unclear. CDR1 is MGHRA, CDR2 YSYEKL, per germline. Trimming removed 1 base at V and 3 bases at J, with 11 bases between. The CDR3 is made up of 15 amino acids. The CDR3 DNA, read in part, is TGCGCCAGCAGCCAAGGACCAGAACAGACAGATACG. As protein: CASSQGPEQTDT. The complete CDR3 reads CASSQGPEQTDTQYF.

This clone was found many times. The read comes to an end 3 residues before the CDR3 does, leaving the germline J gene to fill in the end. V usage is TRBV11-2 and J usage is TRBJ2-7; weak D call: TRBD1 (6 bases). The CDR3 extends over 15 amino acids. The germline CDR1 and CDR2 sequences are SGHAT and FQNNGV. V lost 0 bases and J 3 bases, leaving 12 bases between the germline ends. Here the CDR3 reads CASSLDRGPLYEQYF. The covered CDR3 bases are TGTGCCAGCAGCTTAGACAGGGGCCCCCTCTACGAG. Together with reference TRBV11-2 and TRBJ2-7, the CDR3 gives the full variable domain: EAGVAQSPRYKIIEKRQSVAFWCNPISGHATLYWYQQILGQGPKLLIQFQNNGVVDDSQLPKDRFSAERLKGVDSTLKIQPAKLEDSAVYLCASSLDRGPLYEQYFGPGTRLTVT.